The 27 T cell receptor beta chains below all came from one sample that was sequenced in a study of cytomegalovirus exposure and HLA in healthy donors. The study ran its PCR with 60 Vbeta and 13 Jbeta primers. The assay was immunoSEQ multiplex PCR, and TCRdb's table has in-frame clones only and misses some. The sample records about 81,000 clones, around four fifths being singletons. The sample comprised PBMCs. The receptors stem from a man aged 50 to 60 in good health and CMV-seropositive.

The chain is built from TRBV12-5 and TRBJ2-5; D unresolved. With the DNA end fitting TRBJ2-7 better, the J assignment may be wrong. The CDR3 is 12 residues long. Germline V CDR1 and CDR2: LGHNT, FRNRAP. This chain's CDR3 is CASGLNSYEQYF. DNA for the CDR3: TGTGCTAGTGGTTTGAACAGCTACGAGCAGTACTTC.

The genes are TRBV12-5 and TRBJ2-7; 8 positions match TRBD2. This CDR3 has 13 residues. Germline-derived CDR1 and CDR2 are LGHNT and FRNRAP. The trim removed 7 bases at V and 1 base at J, leaving 3 bases unmatched. CDR3: CASAPGGSYEQYF. The DNA for the CDR3 is TGTGCTAGTGCCCCGGGGGGGTCCTACGAGCAGTACTTC.

The J gene is TRBJ2-1, the V gene TRBV18; 7 nucleotides align to TRBD2. This CDR3 has 14 amino acids. Germline V gene sequence: CDR1 KGHSH, CDR2 LQKENI. V shed 2 bases, J shed 5 bases, and the junction held 3 bases outside the gene matches. The CDR3 sequence: CASSPGLADNEQFF. As DNA, the CDR3 is TGTGCCAGCTCACCAGGGCTAGCGGACAATGAGCAGTTCTTC.

The chain has TRBV6-6 and TRBJ1-5; weak D call: TRBD1 (5 bases). The ends were cut back, 6 bases at V and 0 bases at J, with 6 bases in the middle. The CDR3 covers 13 residues. Germline CDR1 is MNHNY and CDR2 is SVGAGI (reference sequence). For the CDR3, the DNA is TGTGCCAGCAGACAGGATAGCAATCAGCCCCAGCATTTT. Translated: CASRQDSNQPQHF.

V and J are TRBV11-2 and TRBJ2-7; 8 nucleotides agree with TRBD2. The CDR3 consists of 15 residues. The J segment lost 5 bases and the V segment lost 4 bases, leaving 10 bases of the junction unmatched. Per germline, CDR1 SGHAT and CDR2 FQNNGV. CDR3 in amino acids: CASSSLSGSSHEQYF. The CDR3 bases are TGTGCCAGCAGCTCACTAAGCGGGAGTTCCCACGAGCAGTACTTC.

V gene TRBV11-2 combines with J gene TRBJ1-4; D is unclear. Looked up from germline, CDR1 is SGHAT and CDR2 is FQNNGV. V was pared by 1 base and J by 6 bases, with 9 bases between. CDR3 length equals 14 residues. CDR3 protein: CASSLASGYEKLFF. The CDR3 DNA follows: TGTGCCAGCAGCTTAGCTTCGGGGTATGAAAAACTGTTTTTT.

This chain connects TRBV7-2 to TRBJ2-7, with D maybe TRBD1 (5 bases). Trimming stripped 1 base from V and 5 bases from J, with 15 bases between. This CDR3 spans 15 amino acids. The V gene's germline CDR1 is SGHTA and CDR2 FQGNSA. CDR3: CASSLVGRVNNEQYF. The CDR3 DNA reads as TGTGCCAGCAGCTTAGTCGGCAGGGTAAATAACGAGCAGTACTTC.

The V and J genes are TRBV7-2 and TRBJ1-2; no firm D call. Germline-derived CDR1 and CDR2 are SGHTA and FQGNSA. V dropped 5 bases and J dropped 1 base, with 11 bases sitting between them. The CDR3 loop spans 14 amino acids. In nucleotides, the CDR3 is TGTGCCAGCAGCCTCCTGGCCGATAACTATGGCTACACCTTC. It codes for CASSLLADNYGYTF.

V and J are TRBV15 and TRBJ2-1; 9 bases are shared with TRBD1. This CDR3 comprises 14 residues. With 5 bases clipped from V and 14 bases from J, the junction kept 13 bases outside the gene matches. The germline V gene encodes CDR1 LNHNV and CDR2 YYDKDF (reference sequence). Written as DNA, the CDR3 is TGTGCCACCAGCTACAATGAAGGGGACAGGGTGGAGTTCTTC. Translation gives CATSYNEGDRVEFF.

This clone was picked up one time. The V and J genes are TRBV11-2 and TRBJ2-7, with 7 bases fitting TRBD2. Germline V gene sequence: CDR1 SGHAT, CDR2 FQNNGV. The CDR3 sequence is 15 residues long. V lost 1 base, J lost 5 bases, and 8 bases stayed unmatched. This CDR3 is CASSLVRDYKNEQYF. As DNA, the CDR3 is TGTGCCAGCAGCTTAGTTCGGGACTACAAGAACGAGCAGTACTTC. The whole variable domain, filled in from reference TRBV11-2 and TRBJ2-7, reads EAGVAQSPRYKIIEKRQSVAFWCNPISGHATLYWYQQILGQGPKLLIQFQNNGVVDDSQLPKDRFSAERLKGVDSTLKIQPAKLEDSAVYLCASSLVRDYKNEQYFGPGTRLTVT.

This rearrangement joins TRBV29-1 to TRBJ2-3, with TRBD2 as a possible D gene (5 bases). Deletions cut 4 bases from V and 5 bases from J, with 13 bases between. Germline assignment: CDR1 SQVTM and CDR2 ANQGSEA. This CDR3 is built from 13 residues. CDR3 loop: CSVGFSSQDTQYF. The CDR3 bases are TGCAGCGTTGGTTTTTCTAGCCAAGATACGCAGTATTTT.

The genes are TRBV6-6 and TRBJ2-3, with D hard to call. The CDR3 extends over 15 amino acids. V lost 6 bases and J 0 bases, leaving 13 bases between the germline ends. Germline loops: CDR1 MNHNY, CDR2 SVGAGI (reference sequence). The DNA for the CDR3 is TGTGCCAGCAGGACGACAACATCTAGCACAGATACGCAGTATTTT. Protein product: CASRTTTSSTDTQYF.

CDR3: CASSLSRGLSGTDTQYF. The CDR3 DNA follows: TGTGCCAGCAGCTTAAGCAGGGGATTAAGCGGCACAGATACGCAGTATTTT. V usage is TRBV7-8 and J usage is TRBJ2-3; tentatively, D is TRBD1 (6 bases). V shed 2 bases and J shed 1 base, with 16 bases lying between them. The CDR3 runs to 17 residues. Germline CDR1 is SGHVS and CDR2 is FQNEAQ. The variable domain in full, completed from reference TRBV7-8 and TRBJ2-3, reads GAGVSQSPRYKVAKRGQDVALRCDPISGHVSLFWYQQALGQGPEFLTYFQNEAQLDKSGLPSDRFFAERPEGSVSTLKIQRTQQEDSAVYLCASSLSRGLSGTDTQYFGPGTRLTVL.

The V call is TRBV11-3, the J call TRBJ1-1; D not certain. Germline CDR1 reads SGHNT; CDR2 reads YENEEA. This CDR3 has 15 residues. V lost 4 bases and J lost 1, with 13 bases in between. The CDR3 here is CASSSPKGRNTEAFF. The CDR3 coding sequence is TGTGCCAGCAGCTCTCCGAAAGGGAGGAACACTGAAGCTTTCTTT.

About this clone itself: At one end, the junction sequence differs from germline, possibly due to a read error. The J gene is TRBJ1-5, the V gene TRBV7-9; weak D call: TRBD1 (5 bases). CDR3 length: 13 amino acids. From germline, CDR1 is SEHNR and CDR2 FQNEAQ (reference sequence). CDR3 in DNA: TGTTCCAGCAGCCCCGAAGGGGTGCAGCCCCAGCATTTT. Its translation: CSSSPEGVQPQHF.

This clone has more than one count but fewer than ten. The V call is TRBV5-1, the J call TRBJ2-3, with D uncertain. The length of the CDR3 is 12 residues. Germline CDR1 SGHRS, CDR2 YFSETQ. V shed 5 bases and J shed 3 bases, with 7 bases lying between them. The CDR3 spells CASRSGTDTQYF. DNA for the CDR3: TGCGCCAGCAGGTCCGGGACAGATACGCAGTATTTT. Full variable domain (rest looked up from reference TRBV5-1 and TRBJ2-3): KAGVTQTPRYLIKTRGQQVTLSCSPISGHRSVSWYQQTPGQGLQFLFEYFSETQRNKGNFPGRFSGRQFSNSRSEMNVSTLELGDSALYLCASRSGTDTQYFGPGTRLTVL.

The chain uses TRBV7-9 and TRBJ2-1; 9 bases line up with TRBD1. V lost 5 bases, J lost 9 bases, and 8 bases stayed unmatched. Per the germline V gene, CDR1 is SEHNR and CDR2 is FQNEAQ (reference sequence). The CDR3 runs 14 residues. This CDR3 is CASSPRQGEGEQFF. In nucleotides, the CDR3 is TGTGCCAGCAGCCCTCGACAGGGGGAGGGTGAGCAGTTCTTC.

The rearrangement uses TRBV15 and TRBJ1-1; D uncertain. CDR1 is LNHNV and CDR2 is YYDKDF in the germline V gene (reference sequence). This CDR3 comprises 15 residues. V was cut by 3 bases and J by 1 base, with 12 bases left in between. As DNA, the CDR3 is TGTGCCACCAGCAGGGCAATAGAGGGGAACACTGAAGCTTTCTTT. Translated: CATSRAIEGNTEAFF.

This clone showed up just once. The V call is TRBV6-5, the J call TRBJ2-1; a possible D gene is TRBD2 (5 bases). The CDR3 length is 14 residues. With 0 bases removed from V and 7 bases from J, the gap between germline ends came to 10 bases. Germline V CDR1 and CDR2: MNHEY, SVGAGI. The CDR3, as DNA: TGTGCCAGCAGTTACTCGAGGGATCTGAATGAGCAGTTCTTC. As protein: CASSYSRDLNEQFF.

This chain connects TRBV5-1 to TRBJ1-5; 10 bases are a match to TRBD1. Looked up from germline, CDR1 is SGHRS and CDR2 is YFSETQ. The CDR3 is 14 amino acids. V was clipped by 4 bases and J by 6 bases; unmatched bases: 4. CDR3 DNA: TGCGCCAGCAGCCCGACAGGGGGCGGTCAGCCCCAGCATTTT. Its protein is CASSPTGGGQPQHF.

The chain employs TRBV12-5 and TRBJ1-3; D unresolved. The CDR3 has 13 residues. Germline V gene lookup returns CDR1 LGHNT and CDR2 FRNRAP. V was clipped by 8 bases and J by 0 bases, with 8 bases between them. CDR3 coding DNA: TGTGCTAGTTCTGATAGCTCTGGAAACACCATATATTTT. Amino acids: CASSDSSGNTIYF.

CDR3 in amino acids: CASSLTLAQGETQYF. DNA of the CDR3: TGTGCCAGCAGCCTCACCCTAGCTCAGGGGGAGACCCAGTACTTC. This rearrangement joins TRBV6-5 to TRBJ2-5, with D perhaps TRBD1 (6 bases). This CDR3 spans 15 amino acids. The germline V gene has CDR1 MNHEY and CDR2 SVGAGI. V shed 6 bases and J shed 5 bases, with 19 bases lying between them.

V is TRBV25-1 and J is TRBJ2-2; 8 bases line up with TRBD1. This CDR3 has 15 residues. CDR1 and CDR2 (germline): MGHDK, SYGVNS. Losses at the gene ends were 3 bases for V and 3 bases for J; bases not matched to a gene: 3. The CDR3 DNA reads as TGTGCCAGCAGTGATCCAGGGGGCTACACCGGGGAGCTGTTTTTT. It encodes CASSDPGGYTGELFF. The variable domain in full, completed from reference TRBV25-1 and TRBJ2-2, reads EADIYQTPRYLVIGTGKKITLECSQTMGHDKMYWYQQDPGMELHLIHYSYGVNSTEKGDLSSESTVSRIRTEHFPLTLESARPSHTSQYLCASSDPGGYTGELFFGEGSRLTVL.

This clone has only one observation. This sample includes further DNA sequences coding for the same CDR3. V gene TRBV11-2 combines with J gene TRBJ2-7; no firm D call. CDR1 is SGHAT, CDR2 FQNNGV, per germline. CDR3 length equals 14 residues. Trimming took 1 base from V and 0 from J, leaving 7 bases between them. The CDR3 sequence is CASSLATVSYEQYF. CDR3 coding DNA: TGTGCCAGCAGCTTAGCTACAGTCTCCTACGAGCAGTACTTC.

The CDR3 sequence is CASSLGSTGGAYGYTF. Here the CDR3 DNA reads TGTGCCAGCAGCTTGGGGTCGACAGGGGGCGCATATGGCTACACCTTC. This chain uses TRBV5-6 with TRBJ1-2, with 10 bases matching TRBD1. CDR3 length: 16 residues. The trim removed 0 bases at V and 5 bases at J, leaving 7 bases unmatched. The germline gives CDR1 SGHDT, CDR2 YYEEEE.

V gene TRBV5-1 combines with J gene TRBJ2-1; 7 bases align to TRBD1. This CDR3 comprises 13 residues. J lost 5 bases, V lost 4 bases, and 3 bases had no gene match. Germline V gives CDR1 SGHRS, CDR2 YFSETQ. CDR3 coding DNA: TGCGCCAGCAGCAGGGACAGAAACAATGAGCAGTTCTTC. The encoded protein is CASSRDRNNEQFF. The entire variable domain, with the rest obtained from reference TRBV5-1 and TRBJ2-1, is as follows: KAGVTQTPRYLIKTRGQQVTLSCSPISGHRSVSWYQQTPGQGLQFLFEYFSETQRNKGNFPGRFSGRQFSNSRSEMNVSTLELGDSALYLCASSRDRNNEQFFGPGTRLTVL.

V gene TRBV5-6 combines with J gene TRBJ2-1; 8 bases are shared with TRBD2. Losses at the gene ends were 0 bases for V and 3 bases for J; bases not matched to a gene: 2. Germline V lookup: CDR1 SGHDT, CDR2 YYEEEE. CDR3 size: 15 residues. CDR3 nucleotide sequence: TGTGCCAGCAGCTTGGCGGGGGGGGGCTACAATGAGCAGTTCTTC. Translated: CASSLAGGGYNEQFF.